The T cell receptor (beta chain) under discussion was sequenced for a study of blood T cell repertoires in COVID-19. Repertoires were generated with immunoSEQ multiplex PCR, while TCRdb's copy carries only in-frame clones and drops some. Of fewer than 200,000 clones in the sample, less than 90% are singletons; the top ten hold less than 3.5%. CDR3 length: 16 amino acids. The germline V gene has CDR1 SGHRS and CDR2 YFSETQ. V gave up 4 bases and J gave up 4 bases; unmatched junction bases: 11. This TCR came from a woman under 40 who had been exposed to COVID-19. Material for sequencing was PBMCs or T cells enriched from blood (not recorded which). This rearrangement joins TRBV5-1 to TRBJ2-5, with 9 bases matching TRBD2. The CDR3 is CASSLQIAGVGETQYF. Here the CDR3 DNA reads TGCGCCAGCAGCCTCCAAATAGCGGGGGTGGGAGAGACCCAGTACTTC.